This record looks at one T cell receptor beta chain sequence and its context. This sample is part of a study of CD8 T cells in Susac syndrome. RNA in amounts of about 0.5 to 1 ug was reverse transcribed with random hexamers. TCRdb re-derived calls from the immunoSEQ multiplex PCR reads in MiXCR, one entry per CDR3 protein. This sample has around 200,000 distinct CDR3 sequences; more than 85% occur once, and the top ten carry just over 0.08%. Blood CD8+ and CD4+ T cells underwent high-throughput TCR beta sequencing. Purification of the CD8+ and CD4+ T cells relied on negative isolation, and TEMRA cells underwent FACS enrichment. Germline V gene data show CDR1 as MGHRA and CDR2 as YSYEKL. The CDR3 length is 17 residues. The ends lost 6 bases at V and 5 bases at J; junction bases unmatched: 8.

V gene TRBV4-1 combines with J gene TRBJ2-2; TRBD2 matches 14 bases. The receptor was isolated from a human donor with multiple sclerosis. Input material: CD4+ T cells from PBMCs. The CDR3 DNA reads TGCGCCAGCAGGGGGACTAGCGGGGGCCCGAGGACCGGGGAGCTGTTTTTT. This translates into CASRGTSGGPRTGELFF.